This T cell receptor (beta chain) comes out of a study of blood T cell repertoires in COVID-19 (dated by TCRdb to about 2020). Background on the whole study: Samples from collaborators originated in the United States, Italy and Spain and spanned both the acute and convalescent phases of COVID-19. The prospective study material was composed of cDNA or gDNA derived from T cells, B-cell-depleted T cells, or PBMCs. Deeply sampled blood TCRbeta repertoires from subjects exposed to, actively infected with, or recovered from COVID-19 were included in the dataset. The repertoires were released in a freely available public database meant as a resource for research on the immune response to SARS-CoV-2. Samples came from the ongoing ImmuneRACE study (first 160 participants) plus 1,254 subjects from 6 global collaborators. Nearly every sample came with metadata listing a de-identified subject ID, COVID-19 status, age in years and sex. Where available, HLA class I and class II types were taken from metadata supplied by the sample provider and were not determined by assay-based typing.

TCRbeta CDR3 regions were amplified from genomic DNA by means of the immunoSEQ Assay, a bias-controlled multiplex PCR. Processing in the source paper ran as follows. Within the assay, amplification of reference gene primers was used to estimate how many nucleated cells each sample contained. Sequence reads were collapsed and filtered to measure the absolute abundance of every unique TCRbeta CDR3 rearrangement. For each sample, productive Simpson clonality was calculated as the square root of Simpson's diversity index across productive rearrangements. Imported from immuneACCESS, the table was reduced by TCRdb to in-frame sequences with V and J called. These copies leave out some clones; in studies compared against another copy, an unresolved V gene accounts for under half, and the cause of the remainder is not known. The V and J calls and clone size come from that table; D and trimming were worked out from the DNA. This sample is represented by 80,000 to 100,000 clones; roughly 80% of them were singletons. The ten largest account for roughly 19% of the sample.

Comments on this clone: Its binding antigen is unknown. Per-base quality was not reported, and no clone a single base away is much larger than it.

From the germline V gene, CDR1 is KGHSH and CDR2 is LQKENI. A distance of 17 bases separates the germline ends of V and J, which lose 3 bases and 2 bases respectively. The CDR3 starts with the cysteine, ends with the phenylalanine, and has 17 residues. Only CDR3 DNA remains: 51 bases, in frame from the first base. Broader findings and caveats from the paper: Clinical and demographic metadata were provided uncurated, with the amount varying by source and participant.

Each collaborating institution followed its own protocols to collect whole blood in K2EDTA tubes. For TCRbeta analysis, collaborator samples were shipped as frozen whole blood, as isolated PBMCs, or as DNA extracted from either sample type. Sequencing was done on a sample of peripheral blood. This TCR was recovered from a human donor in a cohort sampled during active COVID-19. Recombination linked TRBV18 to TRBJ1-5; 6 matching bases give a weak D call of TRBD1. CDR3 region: CASSPDRSPPGNQPQHF. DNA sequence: TGTGCCAGCTCACCTGACAGGAGTCCCCCTGGCAATCAGCCCCAGCATTTT. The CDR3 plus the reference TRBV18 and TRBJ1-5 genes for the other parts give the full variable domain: NAGVMQNPRHLVRRRGQEARLRCSPMKGHSHVYWYRQLPEEGLKFMVYLQKENIIDESGMPKERFSAEFPKEGPSILRIQQVVRGDSAAYFCASSPDRSPPGNQPQHFGDGTRLSIL.